This TCR beta chain came from a study of human T cells and chemical hapten exposure. About the research overall: Weekly scalp doses of diphenylcyclopropenone were given to patients during the approximately 23-week study.

Regarding the study as a whole: Patch test score rose with PT1 expanded TCR count, significant at thresholds 8, 16 and 32, not 4.

Time point defined: pre-sensitization, week 0. Treatment noted: therapeutic diphenylcyclopropenone sensitization with weekly scalp DPC. Blood was collected ahead of every patch test applied. CDR1 and CDR2 from the germline V gene are SGHDT and YYEEEE. The CDR3 consists of 12 residues. V lost 4 bases, J lost 3 bases, and 7 bases lay in between. In TCRdb, the RACE reads were re-called with MiXCR into one record per CDR3 protein. Here the sample spans 85,000 to 90,000 distinct CDR3 sequences, nearly 10% being singletons. This clonotype was seen more than once but under ten times. Antigen unknown. The chain couples TRBV5-6 to TRBJ1-1; the D is unclear. The material sequenced was whole blood, taken in connection with sensitization to the hapten diphenylcyclopropenone (DPC). This clonotype was sampled from a woman aged 40 to 50 with alopecia areata. Some clones in this sample may be carry-over from other donors' samples. The CDR3 spells CASSVRDTEAFF. DNA for the CDR3: TGTGCCAGCAGCGTGAGGGACACTGAAGCTTTCTTT.